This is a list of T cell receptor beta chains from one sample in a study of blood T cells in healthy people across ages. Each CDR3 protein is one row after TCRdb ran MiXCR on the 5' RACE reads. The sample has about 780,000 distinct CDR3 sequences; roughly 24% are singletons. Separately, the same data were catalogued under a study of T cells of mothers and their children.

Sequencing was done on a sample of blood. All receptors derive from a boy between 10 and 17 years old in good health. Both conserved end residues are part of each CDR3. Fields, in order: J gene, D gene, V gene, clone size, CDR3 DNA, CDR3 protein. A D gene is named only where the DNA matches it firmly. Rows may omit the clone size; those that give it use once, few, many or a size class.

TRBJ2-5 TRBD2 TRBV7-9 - TGTGCCAGCCAGCCCACTAGCGGGGGAGAAGAGACCCAGTACTTC CASQPTSGGEETQYF
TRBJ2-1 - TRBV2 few TGTGCCAGCAGTGAGACGCAGAGCTCCTACAATGAGCAGTTCTTC CASSETQSSYNEQFF
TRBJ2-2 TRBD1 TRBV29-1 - TGCAGCGTGGTACCGGACAGGGTTGGCGGGGAGCTGTTTTTT CSVVPDRVGGELFF
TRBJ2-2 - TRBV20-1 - TGCAGTGCTAGGGTTAACGGGGAGCTGTTTTTT CSARVNGELFF
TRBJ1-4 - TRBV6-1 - TGTGCCAGCCAGTCGTGGGATGAAAAACTGTTTTTT CASQSWDEKLFF
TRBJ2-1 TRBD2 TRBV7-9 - TGTGCCAGCAGCTTAGACGGGGGGGGCTCCTACAATGAGCAGTTCTTC CASSLDGGGSYNEQFF
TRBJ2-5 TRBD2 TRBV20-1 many TGCAGTGCTAGTGGAAAATCGACTAGCGGACAAGAGACCCAGTACTTC CSASGKSTSGQETQYF
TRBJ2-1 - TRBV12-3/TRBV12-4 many TGTGCCAGCAGTTTAGGGAGGAATGAGCAGTTCTTC CASSLGRNEQFF
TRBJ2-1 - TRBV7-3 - TGTGCCAGCAGCTTAATGGCGCCTCACAATGAGCAGTTCTTC CASSLMAPHNEQFF
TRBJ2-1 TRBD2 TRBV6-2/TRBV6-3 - TGTGCCAGCAGGACTAGCGGGGGAAATTACAATGAGCAGTTCTTC CASRTSGGNYNEQFF
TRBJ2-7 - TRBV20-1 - TGCAGTGCCACCGACATCTACGAGCAGTACTTC CSATDIYEQYF
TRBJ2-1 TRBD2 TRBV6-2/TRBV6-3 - TGTGCCAGCAGTTATATAAGGATGGTAGCGGGGGGAACTGAGCAGTTCTTC CASSYIRMVAGGTEQFF
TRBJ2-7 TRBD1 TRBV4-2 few TGTGCCAGCAGCCAAGAAGCCGAGACAGGGGACTGCTACGAGCAGTACTTC CASSQEAETGDCYEQYF
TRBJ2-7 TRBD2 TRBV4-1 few TGCGCCAGCAGCCAAGGACGGGGGGCTAGCGGGGGAGGTGAGCAGTACTTC CASSQGRGASGGGEQYF
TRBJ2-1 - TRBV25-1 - TGTGCCAGCAGTGAGGTACGTACCAGCTACAATGAGCAGTTCTTC CASSEVRTSYNEQFF
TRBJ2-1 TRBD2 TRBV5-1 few TGCGCCAGCAGCTGGGGGGGACTTGAGTACAATGAGCAGTTCTTC CASSWGGLEYNEQFF
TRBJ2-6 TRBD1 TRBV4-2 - TGTGCCAGCAGCCAAGCTCTTACAGGGGCTGGGGCCAACGTCCTGACTTTC CASSQALTGAGANVLTF
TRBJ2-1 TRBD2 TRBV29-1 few TGCAGCGTCCGGACTAGCGGGGGGCTTGAGCAGTTCTTC CSVRTSGGLEQFF
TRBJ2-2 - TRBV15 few TGTGCCACCAGCAGAGATAAAGGGAACACCGGGGAGCTGTTTTTT CATSRDKGNTGELFF
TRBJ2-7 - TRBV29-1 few TGCAGCGGAACAGGTAGCTCCTACGAGCAGTACTTC CSGTGSSYEQYF